This T cell receptor (beta chain) was observed in a study of blood T cell repertoires in COVID-19 (TCRdb year 2020). For the study in its entirety: Samples from collaborators originated in the United States, Italy and Spain and spanned both the acute and convalescent phases of COVID-19. The material from the prospective study consisted of cDNA or gDNA derived from T cells, B-cell-depleted T cells, or PBMCs. Subjects who had been exposed to COVID-19, were actively infected with it, or had recovered from it provided the deeply sampled blood TCRbeta repertoires that made up the dataset. A freely available public database, intended as a resource for researchers studying the immune response to SARS-CoV-2, is where the repertoires were released. The samples were drawn from two sources: the first 160 participants of the ongoing ImmuneRACE study, and over 950 subjects contributed by 6 global collaborators. A de-identified subject ID, COVID-19 status, age in years and sex were almost always included in the sample metadata. Where available, HLA class I and class II types were obtained from metadata supplied by the sample provider rather than from assay-based typing. The research as a whole found: How much clinical and demographic metadata was included differed by source and by participant, and the metadata was provided uncurated.

V gives up 4 bases and J gives up 6 bases, and the segment between their germline ends measures 13 bases. Based on the germline V gene, the CDR1 and CDR2 sequences are MDHEN and SYDVKM. Counted from cysteine to phenylalanine, this CDR3 has 13 amino acids. Only the CDR3 DNA stays, 39 bases, in frame from base 1. The immunoSEQ Assay, a bias-controlled multiplex PCR, was used to amplify TCRbeta CDR3 regions from genomic DNA. The study's processing was this. The number of nucleated cells in each sample was estimated by amplification of reference gene primers within the assay. Sequence reads were collapsed and filtered to measure the absolute abundance of every unique TCRbeta CDR3 rearrangement. For each sample, productive Simpson clonality was calculated by taking the square root of Simpson's diversity index across productive rearrangements. Held by TCRdb, this immuneACCESS table contains in-frame sequences only and omits some clones. Under half of the omission traces to an unresolved V gene where checked; the cause of the rest is unknown. The DNA gave D and trimming, while V, J and clone size come from that table. Recorded for this sample are tens of thousands of clones; roughly 80% of them occurred a single time. Together, the top ten hold about 15% of the sample.

One collaborating source in Seattle enrolled patients during active infection and followed them longitudinally through the course of disease. Whole blood was collected in K2EDTA tubes by collaborating institutions according to the institutions' own protocols. For TCRbeta analysis, collaborators shipped samples in one of three forms: frozen whole blood, isolated PBMCs, or DNA extracted from either of those sample types. This clone turned up a few times. Its antigen remains undetermined. There are no base qualities to consult, and no much larger clone falls within one base. This TCR derives from a man between 60 and 70 years old with COVID-19, enrolled during active disease. The chain links TRBV28 with TRBJ2-7, with the D gene uncertain. Sample: peripheral blood. In nucleotides, the sequence is TGTGCCAGCAGTTCCGTAACCCTACCCGAGCAGTACTTC. Translated, it reads CASSSVTLPEQYF.